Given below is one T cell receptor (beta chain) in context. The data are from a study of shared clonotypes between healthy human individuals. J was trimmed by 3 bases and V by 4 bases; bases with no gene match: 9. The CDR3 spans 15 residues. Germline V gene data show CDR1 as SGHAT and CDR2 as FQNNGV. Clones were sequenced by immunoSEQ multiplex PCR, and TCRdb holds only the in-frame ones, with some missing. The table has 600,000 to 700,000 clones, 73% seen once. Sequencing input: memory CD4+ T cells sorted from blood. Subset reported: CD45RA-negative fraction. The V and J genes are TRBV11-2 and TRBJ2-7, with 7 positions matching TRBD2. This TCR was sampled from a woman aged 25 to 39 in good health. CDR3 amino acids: CASSWGAGERYEQYF. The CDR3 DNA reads TGTGCCAGCAGCTGGGGTGCGGGAGAGCGCTACGAGCAGTACTTC. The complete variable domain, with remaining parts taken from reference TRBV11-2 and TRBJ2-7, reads EAGVAQSPRYKIIEKRQSVAFWCNPISGHATLYWYQQILGQGPKLLIQFQNNGVVDDSQLPKDRFSAERLKGVDSTLKIQPAKLEDSAVYLCASSWGAGERYEQYFGPGTRLTVT.